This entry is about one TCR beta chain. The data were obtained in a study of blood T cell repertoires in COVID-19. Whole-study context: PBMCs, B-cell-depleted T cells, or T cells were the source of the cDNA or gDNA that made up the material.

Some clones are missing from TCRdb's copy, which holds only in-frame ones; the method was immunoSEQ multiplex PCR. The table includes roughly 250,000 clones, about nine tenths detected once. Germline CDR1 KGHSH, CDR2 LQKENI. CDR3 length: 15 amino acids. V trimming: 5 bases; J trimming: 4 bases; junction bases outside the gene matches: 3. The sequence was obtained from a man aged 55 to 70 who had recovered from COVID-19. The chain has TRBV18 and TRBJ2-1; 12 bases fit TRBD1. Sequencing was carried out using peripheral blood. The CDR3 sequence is CASSTGQGAYNEQFF. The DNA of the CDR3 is TGTGCCAGCTCAACGGGACAGGGGGCATACAATGAGCAGTTCTTC.